This T cell receptor (beta chain) was observed in a study of shared clonotypes between healthy human individuals (dated by TCRdb to about 2020). Regarding the complete study: Two women and a few men aged 18 to 49 years were included in the cohort. Between about 0.85 and 9.5 billion PBMCs per donor were obtained by leukapheresis. To estimate repertoire size and how much clonotypes are shared between individuals, the study performed deep sequencing of blood TCR repertoires from five healthy adults. For each donor, three plates each were used for CD4 naive and CD4 memory, two plates were used for CD8 naive, and one plate was used for CD8 memory. To increase sequencing depth and limit assay-specific biases, TCR repertoire library preparation and sequencing were carried out by different laboratories using diverse techniques. The study at large found these results: Pairwise subsampling indicated that sequencing depth was expected to affect the degree of clonotype sharing among donors. Across several donors, approximately 4.9% of naive CD4, roughly 3.8% of naive CD8, roughly 2.2% of memory CD4, and approximately 0.4% of memory CD8 clonotypes were shared. Rarefaction of sorted-subset datasets indicated incomplete sequencing despite the large sequencing depth. Higher generation probabilities were observed for clonotypes shared by all four sorted-subset donors than for non-shared clonotypes. Estimated clonotype richness was generally larger for naive than for memory subsets. The genetic and exposure-history diversity represented was limited by the small number of donors. Sampling was restricted to blood, and TCR repertoires in tissues likely differ from the TCR repertoires found in blood.

TCR CDR3 regions were amplified from genomic DNA by multiplex PCR using the deep immunoSEQ assay. Extracted genomic DNA from each cell subset was spread evenly across all wells of several immunoSEQ 96-well plates, with each plate serving as a replicate. For sorted subsets, each replicate PCR was loaded with about 0.2 ug genomic DNA, equivalent to 25,000 to 35,000 T cell genomes. The purified libraries were quantified using a Qubit 3.0 fluorometer, sized with a Bioanalyzer 2100, and then quantified again using the KAPA Library Quantification kit. Every immunoSEQ 96-well plate was sequenced on a dedicated single-read 150-cycle Illumina NextSeq 550 flow cell. On the authors' methods: Because the immunoSEQ output held only junctional sequences and lacked quality scores, the filtering could not match the filtering applied to full-length reads. To assign V/J genes and CDR3, sequences were annotated against IMGT germline references using PyIR, a Python wrapper for IgBLAST v1.9. Any read was removed if the V/J assignment was weak (E-value above 1e-6), the CDR3 was missing, or the read contained stop codons, out-of-frame junctions, or ambiguous translated residues. V3J clonotypes were defined by identical inferred V gene, J gene, and CDR3 amino acid sequence. The percentage overlap between two repertoires was calculated by dividing the number of shared unique clonotypes by the size of the smaller repertoire. Richness of each repertoire was evaluated using RTK rarefaction, the Chao1 estimator, and Recon v2.1 estimates of unobserved clonotypes. Generation probabilities for all TCRbeta clonotypes obtained by the gDNA method from four donors were computed using OLGA. TCRdb limited this immuneACCESS table to in-frame rearrangements with V and J called. A share of clones is missing; checked studies link under half to unresolved V genes, and the rest is unexplained. V and J calls and clone size are as listed in that table; D and trimming were resolved from the DNA. This sample is represented by fewer than 3 million clones; less than 95% of them were singletons. The ten largest clonotypes hold 0.37% of the sample.

With respect to this clone: Its recognized antigen is unknown. Base-call qualities are not available, and no considerably larger clone is one nucleotide away.

Spanning cysteine to phenylalanine, the CDR3 consists of 15 amino acids. Solely the CDR3 DNA is kept, with 45 bases framed from the first base. CDR1 and CDR2, looked up from the germline V gene, are SNHLY and FYNNEI. Trimming costs V 2 bases and J 5 bases, and their ends lie 13 bases apart. Donors were healthy HIV-negative adults with no recently reported acute infections or vaccinations. Every donor was a Caucasian adult residing in Nashville, Tennessee, USA. CD4+ T cells were enriched through magnetic negative selection, after which naive cells were positively selected on CD45RA and the remaining negative fraction served as the memory subset. After blood collection by leukapheresis, PBMCs were isolated using Ficoll-Histopaque density gradient centrifugation and then cryopreserved in the vapor phase of liquid nitrogen. Purity and quantity of every magnetically sorted T cell population were checked by analytical flow cytometry. Genomic DNA was isolated from every sorted fraction and measured by UV absorbance on a Nanodrop 2000c.

Sequencing used naive CD4+ T cells from PBMCs. What the cell subset or site label conveys for this sample: CD45RA+ positively selected. The receptor's source is a man aged 18 to 30 in good health. Some clones in this sample may be carry-over from other donors' samples. In this chain, TRBV2 is recombined with TRBJ2-1, with TRBD2 tentatively as D gene (7 bases match). The CDR3 reads as follows: CASSENRAGDNEQFF. At the DNA level, the sequence is TGTGCCAGCAGTGAAAACAGGGCGGGGGACAATGAGCAGTTCTTC.